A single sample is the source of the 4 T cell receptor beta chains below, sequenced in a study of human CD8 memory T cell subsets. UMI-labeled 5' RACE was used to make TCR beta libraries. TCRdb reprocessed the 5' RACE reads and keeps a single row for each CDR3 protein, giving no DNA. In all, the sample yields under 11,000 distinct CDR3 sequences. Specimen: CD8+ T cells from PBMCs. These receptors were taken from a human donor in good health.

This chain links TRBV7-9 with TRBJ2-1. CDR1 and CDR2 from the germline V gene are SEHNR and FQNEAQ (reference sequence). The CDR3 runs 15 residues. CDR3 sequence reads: CASSRDRPSYNEQFF.

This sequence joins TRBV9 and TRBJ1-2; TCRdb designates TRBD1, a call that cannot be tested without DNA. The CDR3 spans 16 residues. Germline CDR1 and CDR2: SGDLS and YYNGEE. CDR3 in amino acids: CASSPPGTGDNYGYTF. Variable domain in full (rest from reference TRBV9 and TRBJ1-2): DSGVTQTPKHLITATGQRVTLRCSPRSGDLSVYWYQQSLDQGLQFLIQYYNGEERAKGNILERFSAQQFPDLHSELNLSSLELGDSALYFCASSPPGTGDNYGYTFGSGTRLTVV.

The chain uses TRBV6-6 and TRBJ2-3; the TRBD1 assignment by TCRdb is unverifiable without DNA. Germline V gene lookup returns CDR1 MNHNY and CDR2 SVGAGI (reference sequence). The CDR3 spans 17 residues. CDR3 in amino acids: CASSWLGGADRTSTQYF.

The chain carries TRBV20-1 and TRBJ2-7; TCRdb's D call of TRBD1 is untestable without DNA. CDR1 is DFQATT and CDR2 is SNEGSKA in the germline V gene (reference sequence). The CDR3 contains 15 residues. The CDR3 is CSAGSSSGRSYEQYF.